The source of this T cell receptor (beta chain) is a study of response to subunit inactivated influenza vaccine. Regarding the study as a whole: A suggestion made by the authors is that each seasonal influenza vaccination recruits few new T cells.

In its sample, this clonotype was seen a few times. Its antigen is still unknown. The germline gives CDR1 KGHDR, CDR2 SFDVKD. V lost 7 bases to trimming and J lost 1 base; unmatched junction nucleotides: 8. CDR3 length: 15 amino acids. TCRdb ran MiXCR on the RT-PCR reads and lists one entry per CDR3 protein. This table holds 800,000 to 1,000,000 distinct CDR3 sequences, 21% found once. Here the sequenced sample was PBMCs from blood, taken roughly 5 days after vaccination. This chain links TRBV24-1 with TRBJ2-7, with 8 bases that match TRBD1. This TCR came from a man in his forties or fifties who received an inactivated influenza vaccine. The CDR3 DNA sequence: TGTGCCACCAGAATGGGGGGACAGGAGTCCTACGAGCAGTACTTC. Protein: CATRMGGQESYEQYF.